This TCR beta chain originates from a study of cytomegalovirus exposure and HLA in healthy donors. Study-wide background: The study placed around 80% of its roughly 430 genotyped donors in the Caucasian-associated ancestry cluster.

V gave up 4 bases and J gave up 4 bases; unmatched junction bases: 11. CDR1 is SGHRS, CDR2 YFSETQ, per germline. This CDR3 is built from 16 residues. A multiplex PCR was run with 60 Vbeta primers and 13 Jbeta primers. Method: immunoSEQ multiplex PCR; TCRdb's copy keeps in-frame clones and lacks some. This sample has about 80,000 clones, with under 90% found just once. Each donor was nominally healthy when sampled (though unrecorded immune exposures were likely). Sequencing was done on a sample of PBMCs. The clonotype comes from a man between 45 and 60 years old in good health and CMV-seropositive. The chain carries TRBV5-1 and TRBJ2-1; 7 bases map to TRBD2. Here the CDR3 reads CASSNLGRERYNEQFF. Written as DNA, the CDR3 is TGCGCCAGCAGCAACTTGGGGCGGGAGAGATACAATGAGCAGTTCTTC.